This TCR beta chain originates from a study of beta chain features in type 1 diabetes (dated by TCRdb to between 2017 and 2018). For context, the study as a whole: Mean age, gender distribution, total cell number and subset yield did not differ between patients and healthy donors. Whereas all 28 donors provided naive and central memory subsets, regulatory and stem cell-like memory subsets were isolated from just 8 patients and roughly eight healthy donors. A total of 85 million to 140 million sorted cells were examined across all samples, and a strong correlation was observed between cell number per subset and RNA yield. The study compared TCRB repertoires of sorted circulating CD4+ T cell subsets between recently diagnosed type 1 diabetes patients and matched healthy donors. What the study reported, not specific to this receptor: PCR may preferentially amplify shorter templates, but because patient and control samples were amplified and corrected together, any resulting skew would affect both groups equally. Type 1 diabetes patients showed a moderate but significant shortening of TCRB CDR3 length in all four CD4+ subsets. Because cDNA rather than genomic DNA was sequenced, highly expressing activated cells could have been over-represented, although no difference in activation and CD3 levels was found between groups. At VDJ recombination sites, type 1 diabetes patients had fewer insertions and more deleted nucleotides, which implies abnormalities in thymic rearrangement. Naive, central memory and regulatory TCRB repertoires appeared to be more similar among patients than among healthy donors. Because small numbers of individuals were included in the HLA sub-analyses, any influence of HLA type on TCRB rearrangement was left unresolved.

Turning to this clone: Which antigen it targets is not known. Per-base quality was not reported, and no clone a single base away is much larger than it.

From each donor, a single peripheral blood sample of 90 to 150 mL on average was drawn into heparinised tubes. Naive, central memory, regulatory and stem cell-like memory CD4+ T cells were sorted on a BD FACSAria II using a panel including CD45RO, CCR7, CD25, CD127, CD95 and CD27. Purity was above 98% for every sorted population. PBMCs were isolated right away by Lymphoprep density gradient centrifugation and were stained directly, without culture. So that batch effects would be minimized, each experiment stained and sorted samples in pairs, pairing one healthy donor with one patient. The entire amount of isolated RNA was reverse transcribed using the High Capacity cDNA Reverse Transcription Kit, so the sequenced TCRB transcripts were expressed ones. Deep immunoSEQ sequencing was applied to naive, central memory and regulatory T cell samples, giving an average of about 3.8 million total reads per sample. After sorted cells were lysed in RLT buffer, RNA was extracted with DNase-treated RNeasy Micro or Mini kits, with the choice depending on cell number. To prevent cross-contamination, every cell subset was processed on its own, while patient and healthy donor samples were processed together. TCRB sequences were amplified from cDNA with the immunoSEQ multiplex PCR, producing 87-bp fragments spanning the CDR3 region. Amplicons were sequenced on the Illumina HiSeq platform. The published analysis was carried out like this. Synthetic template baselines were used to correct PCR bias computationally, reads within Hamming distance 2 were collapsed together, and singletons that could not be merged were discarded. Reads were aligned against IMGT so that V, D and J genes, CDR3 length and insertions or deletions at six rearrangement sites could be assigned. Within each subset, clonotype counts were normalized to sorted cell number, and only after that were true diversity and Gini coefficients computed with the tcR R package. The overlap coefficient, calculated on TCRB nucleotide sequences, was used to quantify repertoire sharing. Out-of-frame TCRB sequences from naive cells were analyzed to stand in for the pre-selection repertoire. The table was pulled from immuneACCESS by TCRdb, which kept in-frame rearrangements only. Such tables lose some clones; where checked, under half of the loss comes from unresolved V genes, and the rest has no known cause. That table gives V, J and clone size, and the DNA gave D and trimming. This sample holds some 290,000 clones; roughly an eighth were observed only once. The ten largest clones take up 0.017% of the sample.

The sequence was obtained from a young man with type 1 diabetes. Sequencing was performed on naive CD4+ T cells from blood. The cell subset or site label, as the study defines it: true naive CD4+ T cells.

The nucleotides read TGTGCCAGCAGCTCGACAGATCTGCGGTACTTC. This sequence encodes CASSSTDLRYF. The rearrangement joined TRBV7-2 to TRBJ2-7; a tentative D call is TRBD1 (5 bases match). Trimming costs V 4 bases and J 12 bases, and their ends lie 13 bases apart. The germline V gene encodes CDR1 SGHTA and CDR2 FQGNSA. The CDR3 starts with the cysteine, ends with the phenylalanine, and has 11 residues. Only the CDR3 part of the read is kept: 33 bases, read in frame from the first base.